This TCR beta chain emerged from a study of T cells in tuberculosis (dated by TCRdb to 2017 to 2018). Looking at the study overall: In the study, CD1B tetramers and high-throughput TCR immunosequencing were combined to characterize T cells specific for the mycobacterial lipid antigen glucose monomycolate (GMM). IGRA-negative adolescents, IGRA-positive adolescents with latent tuberculosis and adults with active tuberculosis, roughly ten per group, were compared in a South African clinical cohort. What the work shows at the level of the full study, not this receptor alone: Clinical samples were chosen by availability of cryopreserved specimens, and active tuberculosis cases were adults while controls were adolescents. Compared with IGRA-negative controls, TCR-alpha repertoires from active tuberculosis had smaller mean NN-distances to GMM-specific TCRs, which suggests that these TCRs underwent clonal expansion. The smaller NN-distances were partly driven by shorter CDR3-alpha lengths in active tuberculosis patients, and the difference for TCR-beta did not reach statistical significance. An accuracy of about 90% (AUROC roughly 0.9) was reached by a classifier using the diverse GMM-specific repertoire, compared with under 75% accuracy when GEM motif frequencies were used.

V is clipped by 7 bases and J by 7 bases, and the sequence between their germline boundaries is 22 bases long. CDR1 MNHNY and CDR2 SVGAGI are derived from the germline V gene (reference sequence). From the cysteine through the phenylalanine, the CDR3 covers 15 amino acids. The sequence is cut down to CDR3 DNA, 45 bases in frame from base 1. At study entry, a tuberculin skin test and the QuantiFERON-TB GOLD In-Tube IGRA were used to screen adolescents for latent tuberculosis infection. Immunosequencing was performed on unsorted cryopreserved PBMC, with some 91,000 T cells per clinical donor covered on average. Eleven high schools in the Worcester region of the Western Cape, South Africa, served as enrollment sites for adolescents aged 12 to 18 years. Ten adolescents infected with M. tuberculosis and roughly 10 uninfected adolescents were chosen and matched for age and sex. PBMC from adolescents were isolated by density centrifugation from freshly drawn heparinized blood and then cryopreserved.

TCR libraries were generated with the immunoSEQ multiplex PCR assay, using TCR-beta and/or TCR-alpha/delta assays for each sample. The Illumina high-throughput platform was used to sequence the amplified TCR libraries. The authors' analysis ran thus. Clustering and dimensionality reduction relied on pairwise TCRdist distances among GMM-specific receptors from T cells that were either sorted ex vivo or expanded in vitro. Each clinical repertoire received a mean NN-distance score, defined as the average TCRdist to the nearest 10% of tetramer-positive reference sequences. To compute GEM TCR motif frequency, the fraction of unique TCRs matching known GEM sequences by V/J usage and CDR3 length was calculated. Linear discriminant analysis with leave-one-out cross-validation, implemented in scikit-learn, was used to classify active tuberculosis. The table was pulled from immuneACCESS by TCRdb, which kept in-frame rearrangements only. Such tables lose some clones; where checked, under half of the loss comes from unresolved V genes, and the rest has no known cause. D and trimming come from the DNA, and the V and J calls and clone size come from that table. The sample table lists around 35,000 clones, 85% to 95% of them with a count of one. The ten largest clones add up to roughly 6.4% of the sample.

Worth noting for this clone: The specificity of this receptor is unknown. No qualities accompany the bases; no much larger clone lies one base away.

This sequence originates from a donor aged 10-35 years with latent tuberculosis or without tuberculosis infection. This chain is built from TRBV6-6 and TRBJ1-2, with the D segment identity uncertain. Material for sequencing was PBMCs. The CDR3 has the sequence CASTRPGSRLSGYTF. The nucleotide sequence reads TGTGCCAGCACTCGACCGGGATCCCGTCTCTCTGGCTACACCTTC.